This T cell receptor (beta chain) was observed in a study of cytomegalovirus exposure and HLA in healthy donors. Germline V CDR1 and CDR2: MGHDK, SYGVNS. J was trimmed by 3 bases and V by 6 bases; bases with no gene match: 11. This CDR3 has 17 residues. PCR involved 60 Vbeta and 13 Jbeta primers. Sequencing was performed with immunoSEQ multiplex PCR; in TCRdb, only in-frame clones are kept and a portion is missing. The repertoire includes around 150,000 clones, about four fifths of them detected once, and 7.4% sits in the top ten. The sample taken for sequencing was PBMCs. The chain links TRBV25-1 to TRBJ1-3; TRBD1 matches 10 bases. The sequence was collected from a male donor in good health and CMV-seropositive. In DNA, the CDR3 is TGTGCCAGCAGCCAGACAGGGGGCCACCGCCATGGAAACACCATATATTTT. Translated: CASSQTGGHRHGNTIYF.